These 21 T cell receptor beta chains were all obtained from the same sample, sequenced in a study of early T cells in non-severe SARS-CoV-2 infection. TCRdb itself ran the 5' RACE reads through MiXCR, one entry per CDR3 protein. The sample contains 68,000 or so distinct CDR3 sequences, more than 10% of which appear only once. Sequenced input: whole blood. These receptors came from an adult who was a healthcare worker with PCR-confirmed SARS-CoV-2 infection or an uninfected control (not recorded which).

The V gene is TRBV28, the J gene TRBJ2-5; D is ambiguous. This CDR3 spans 10 amino acids. Per germline, CDR1 MDHEN and CDR2 SYDVKM. V dropped 8 bases and J dropped 5 bases, with 6 bases sitting between them. Here the CDR3 DNA reads TGTGCCAGCGGCCGGGAGACCCAGTACTTC. Translated, it gives CASGRETQYF.

The V gene is TRBV30, the J gene TRBJ2-1; weak D call: TRBD2 (5 bases). The CDR3 is made up of 14 amino acids. Trimming pared 4 bases from V and 0 bases from J, leaving 10 bases between. Germline values: CDR1 GTSNPN, CDR2 SVGIG (reference sequence). DNA of the CDR3: TGTGCCTGGAAGGACGGAGGCTCCTACAATGAGCAGTTCTTC. It specifies CAWKDGGSYNEQFF.

The gene calls are TRBV11-2 and TRBJ2-1; no firm D call. The V gene's germline CDR1 is SGHAT and CDR2 FQNNGV. V lost 2 bases and J 0 bases, leaving 14 bases between the germline ends. This CDR3 has 17 residues. In DNA, the CDR3 is TGTGCCAGCAGCTTACCCAGAGCTGCTAGCTCCTACAATGAGCAGTTCTTC. Its translation: CASSLPRAASSYNEQFF.

This clonotype was seen more than once but under ten times. The V gene is TRBV20-1, the J gene TRBJ2-1; 10 positions agree with TRBD2. CDR1 is DFQATT and CDR2 is SNEGSKA in the germline V gene (reference sequence). The CDR3 length is 15 residues. The V gene end was trimmed by 5 bases and the J gene end by 6 bases; junction bases not matched to a gene: 10. The chain's CDR3 is CSAPHSGGLSNEQFF. Here the CDR3 DNA reads TGCAGTGCTCCCCATAGCGGGGGGCTTTCCAATGAGCAGTTCTTC.

This clonotype was observed a few times. The chain recombines TRBV6-1 with TRBJ1-1; a possible D gene is TRBD1 (5 bases). The germline CDR1 and CDR2 sequences are MNHNS and SASEGT. This CDR3 has 13 residues. V lost 7 bases, J lost 5 bases, and 14 bases lay in between. The DNA of the CDR3 is TGTGCCAGCACCGCGACAGAACAAACTGAAGCTTTCTTT. Translation: CASTATEQTEAFF.

A few counts support this clonotype. Its ends do not fully match the called genes, so a read error is possible. The chain has TRBV7-7 and TRBJ2-5; TRBD2 matches at 10 bases. This CDR3 spans 16 amino acids. The germline V gene has CDR1 SSHAT and CDR2 FNYEAQ (reference sequence). The DNA of the CDR3 is TGTGCTAGCAGCCCCCATTCCCTAGCGGGGGTAGAGACCCAGTACTTC. Its translation is CASSPHSLAGVETQYF.

In this sample, this clonotype turned up many times. V gene TRBV19 combines with J gene TRBJ1-5; 9 nucleotides match TRBD1. The CDR3 covers 16 residues. Germline V CDR1 and CDR2: LNHDA, SQIVND (reference sequence). J gave up 5 bases and V 5 bases, and 10 bases lay outside the gene matches. The CDR3 loop is CASSALTGGRDQPQHF. As DNA, the CDR3 is TGTGCCAGTAGTGCCCTGACAGGGGGAAGGGATCAGCCCCAGCATTTT.

This chain links TRBV20-1 with TRBJ1-1, with TRBD1 matching over 7 bases. Losses at the gene ends were 6 bases for V and 5 bases for J; bases not matched to a gene: 9. The germline V gene has CDR1 DFQATT and CDR2 SNEGSKA (reference sequence). The CDR3 runs to 13 residues. The CDR3 here is CSAGQGGVTEAFF. DNA of the CDR3: TGCAGTGCGGGTCAGGGGGGTGTGACTGAAGCTTTCTTT.

This clonotype has more than one count but fewer than ten. This CDR3 is CASSLYSDPNTEAFF. The CDR3 bases are TGTGCCAGCAGCTTATACAGCGATCCTAACACTGAAGCTTTCTTT. The chain recombines TRBV7-3 with TRBJ1-1; D not certain. Trimming shortened V by 2 bases and J by 2 bases, and 12 bases separated the two germline ends. Germline assignment: CDR1 SGHTA and CDR2 FQGTGA. This CDR3 comprises 15 residues.

This clonotype was seen only a few times. The chain employs TRBV9 and TRBJ1-1; D may be TRBD1 (5 bases). Germline CDR1 SGDLS, CDR2 YYNGEE. The CDR3 totals 14 residues. The ends were cut back, 3 bases at V and 4 bases at J, with 13 bases in the middle. The CDR3 region has the DNA TGTGCCAGCAGCGGGGGCGGAGGGGTCACTGAAGCTTTCTTT. Protein product: CASSGGGGVTEAFF. Variable domain in full (rest from reference TRBV9 and TRBJ1-1): DSGVTQTPKHLITATGQRVTLRCSPRSGDLSVYWYQQSLDQGLQFLIQYYNGEERAKGNILERFSAQQFPDLHSELNLSSLELGDSALYFCASSGGGGVTEAFFGQGTRLTVV.

The rearrangement links TRBV2 to TRBJ2-2; the D gene is possibly TRBD2 (5 bases). The CDR3 contains 17 residues. V was cut by 8 bases and J by 4 bases, with 23 bases left in between. Germline-derived CDR1 and CDR2 are SNHLY and FYNNEI. CDR3 in amino acids: CASQKAAVGLFTGELFF. The CDR3, as DNA: TGTGCCAGCCAAAAAGCGGCTGTCGGACTTTTCACCGGGGAGCTGTTTTTT.

This clonotype was detected ten times or more. The chain links TRBV7-2 to TRBJ2-7, with D perhaps TRBD1 (6 bases). CDR3 size: 15 residues. Trimming took off 4 bases at V and 2 bases at J, with 15 bases between the two ends. CDR1 and CDR2 (germline): SGHTA, FQGNSA. The CDR3 bases are TGTGCCAGCAGCTCACCGGCAGGGGAGACCTACGAGCAGTACTTC. Translation: CASSSPAGETYEQYF.

The chain couples TRBV6-5 to TRBJ1-2; the D is unclear. Germline CDR1 and CDR2: MNHEY and SVGAGI. CDR3 size: 18 residues. V was shortened by 5 bases and J by 4 bases, with 26 bases between the two germline ends. The CDR3 region has the DNA TGTGCCAGCAGTCGCGATAGGCCTGGCCTATCTAGGTTCTATGGCTACACCTTC. This sequence encodes CASSRDRPGLSRFYGYTF.

This clonotype was counted a few times. The chain uses TRBV7-8 and TRBJ2-1; TRBD2 matches 8 bases. Germline trimming cut 6 bases from V and 8 bases from J; bases unmatched to any gene: 12. This CDR3 spans 15 amino acids. The germline V gene encodes CDR1 SGHVS and CDR2 FQNEAQ. CDR3 in DNA: TGTGCCAGCAGGTCTGAGCGGGGGCCCACCCATGAGCAGTTCTTC. Protein: CASRSERGPTHEQFF.

This clonotype was recorded at least ten times. This chain links TRBV7-2 with TRBJ1-1; no clear D gene. The germline V gene encodes CDR1 SGHTA and CDR2 FQGNSA. Trimming took 7 bases from V and 3 from J, leaving 12 bases between them. This CDR3 contains 13 residues. In DNA, the CDR3 is TGTGCCAGCACCTTCGGGCCAGACACTGAAGCTTTCTTT. It encodes CASTFGPDTEAFF.

This rearrangement joins TRBV3-1 to TRBJ2-1; D ambiguous. Germline V gives CDR1 LGHDT, CDR2 YNNKEL (reference sequence). The CDR3 has 13 amino acids. Trimming shortened V by 3 bases and J by 6 bases, and 9 bases separated the two germline ends. In DNA, the CDR3 is TGTGCCAGCAGCCACCGTCCCCTCAATGAGCAGTTCTTC. Its translation: CASSHRPLNEQFF.

The table lists this clonotype with a few counts. The chain has TRBV7-4 and TRBJ2-5; tentative D call: TRBD2 (6 bases). The V gene's germline CDR1 is SGHVT and CDR2 SQSDAQ. The CDR3 is made up of 15 amino acids. V lost 5 bases and J 7 bases, leaving 20 bases between the germline ends. CDR3 in DNA: TGTGCCAGCAGCCCGGGGGTAGTTCCCCCATGGACCCAGTACTTC. Its translation is CASSPGVVPPWTQYF.

This rearrangement joins TRBV6-5 to TRBJ1-2; D is perhaps TRBD1 (6 bases). Trimming stripped 2 bases from V and 3 bases from J, with 19 bases between. CDR3 length equals 17 residues. Looked up from germline, CDR1 is MNHEY and CDR2 is SVGAGI. In nucleotides, the CDR3 is TGTGCCAGCAGTTACATGCTCCGGCAGGGGATTTACTATGGCTACACCTTC. Translation: CASSYMLRQGIYYGYTF.

This clonotype was observed at least ten times. This sequence joins TRBV20-1 and TRBJ1-5; TRBD1 aligns across 8 bases. Germline V lookup: CDR1 DFQATT, CDR2 SNEGSKA (reference sequence). The CDR3 is 17 amino acids. V lost 5 bases and J lost 0; bases outside the gene matches: 12. The CDR3 reads CSAPIGTGAYSNQPQHF. The CDR3 DNA follows: TGCAGTGCTCCAATCGGGACAGGAGCTTATAGCAATCAGCCCCAGCATTTT.

The gene calls are TRBV7-6 and TRBJ2-5; D remains unclear. Germline CDR1 and CDR2: SGHVS and FNYEAQ. V was pared by 5 bases and J by 5 bases, with 9 bases between. This CDR3 region has 12 residues. The CDR3 reads CASSAPYETQYF. CDR3 in DNA: TGTGCCAGCAGCGCACCTTATGAGACCCAGTACTTC.

The chain has TRBV5-1 and TRBJ1-5; possibly TRBD1 for D (6 bases). Germline V gives CDR1 SGHRS, CDR2 YFSETQ. The CDR3 consists of 13 residues. The V end lost 4 bases, the J end lost 3 bases, and 8 bases lay between the germline ends. CDR3 in amino acids: CASSGGPNQPQHF. Here the CDR3 DNA reads TGCGCCAGCAGCGGGGGCCCCAATCAGCCCCAGCATTTT.